What follows describes a single T cell receptor (beta chain). The antigen is undetermined. The germline CDR1 and CDR2 sequences are SGHTA and FQGNSA. The CDR3 spans 14 residues. Trimming cost V 5 bases and J 8 bases, with 16 bases left between them. This entry comes from a study of post-analysis software for immune sequencing data. Overall study findings and caveats: Multiple sclerosis patients had significantly lower normalized Chao1 diversity than controls. Patients had higher frequencies than controls of roughly 5 TRBV segments, including TRBV5-6, TRBV5-1 and TRBV20-1.

The TCR beta cDNA libraries contained unique molecular identifiers. The T cell input of about 0.9 to 11 million gave about half a million cDNA molecules. In TCRdb, the PCR reads were re-called with MiXCR into one record per CDR3 protein. This table holds about 460,000 distinct CDR3 sequences, around 40% found once. The rearrangement links TRBV7-2 to TRBJ2-1; a weak D match, TRBD2 (5 bases). The source of this sequence is a girl between 10 and 17 years old with multiple sclerosis. The sequenced sample was blood. Here the CDR3 DNA reads TGTGCCAGCAGCAAGACTACCCACGGGGATGAGCAGTTCTTC. Residues: CASSKTTHGDEQFF.